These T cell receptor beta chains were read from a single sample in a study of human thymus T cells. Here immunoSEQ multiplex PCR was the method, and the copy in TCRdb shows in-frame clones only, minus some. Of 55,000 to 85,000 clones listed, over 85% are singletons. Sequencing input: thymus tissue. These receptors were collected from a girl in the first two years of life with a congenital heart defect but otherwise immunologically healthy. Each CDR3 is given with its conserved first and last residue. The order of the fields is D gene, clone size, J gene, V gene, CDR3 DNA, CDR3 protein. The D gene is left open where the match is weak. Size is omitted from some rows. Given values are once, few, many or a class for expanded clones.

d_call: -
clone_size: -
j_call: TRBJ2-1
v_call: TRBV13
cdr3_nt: TGTGCCAGCAGCCTCTTGGGACCCCTGGAAAATGAGCAGTTCTTC
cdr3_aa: CASSLLGPLENEQFF

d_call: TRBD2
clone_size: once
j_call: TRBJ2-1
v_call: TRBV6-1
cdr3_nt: TGTGCCAGCAGTGAATATGAGTGGACTAGCGGGTTTAACTCCTACAATGAGCAGTTCTTC
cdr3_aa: CASSEYEWTSGFNSYNEQFF

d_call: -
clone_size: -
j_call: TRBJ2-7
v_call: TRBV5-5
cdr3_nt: TGTGCCAGCAGCGCCAGGGTTTACGAGCAGTACTTC
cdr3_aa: CASSARVYEQYF

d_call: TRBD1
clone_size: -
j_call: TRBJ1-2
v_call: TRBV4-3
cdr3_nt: TGCGCCAGCAGCCAAAAGGGCAGGGGGCTGGATGGCTACACCTTC
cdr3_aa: CASSQKGRGLDGYTF

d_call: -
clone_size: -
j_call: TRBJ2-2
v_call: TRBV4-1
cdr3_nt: TGCGCCAGCAGCCCAAGAAGCCTAGGACTACCCCGGGGAACCGGGGAGCTGTTTTTT
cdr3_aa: CASSPRSLGLPRGTGELFF

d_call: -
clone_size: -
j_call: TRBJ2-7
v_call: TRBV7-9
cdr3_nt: TGTGCCAGCAGCTTAACCCCCGCGGGGATAGGCTACGAGCAGTACTTC
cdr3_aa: CASSLTPAGIGYEQYF

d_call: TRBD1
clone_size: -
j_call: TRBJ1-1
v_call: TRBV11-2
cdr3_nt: TGTGCCAGCAGCTCAGAACCCCGACAGGGCATGAACACTGAAGCTTTCTTT
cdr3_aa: CASSSEPRQGMNTEAFF

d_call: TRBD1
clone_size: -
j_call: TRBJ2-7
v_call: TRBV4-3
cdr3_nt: TGCGCCAGCAGCCATACCCCAGGGACCGGGACAGGGTCCTACGAGCAGTACTTC
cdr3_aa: CASSHTPGTGTGSYEQYF

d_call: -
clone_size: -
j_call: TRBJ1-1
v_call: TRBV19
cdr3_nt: TGTGCCAGTAGGGGGGCGGACAACACTGAAGCTTTCTTT
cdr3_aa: CASRGADNTEAFF

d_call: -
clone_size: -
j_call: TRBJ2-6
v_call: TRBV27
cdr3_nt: TGTGCCAGCGGTCCTAATGGGACTCCGGGGGCCAACGTCCTGACTTTC
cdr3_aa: CASGPNGTPGANVLTF

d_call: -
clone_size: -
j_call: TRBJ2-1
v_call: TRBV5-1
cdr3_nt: TGCGCCAGCAGCTTGGTTAGCGGAGCCTACAATGAGCAGTTCTTC
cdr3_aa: CASSLVSGAYNEQFF

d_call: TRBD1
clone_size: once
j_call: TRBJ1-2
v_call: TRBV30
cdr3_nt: TGTGCCTGGGGTAAACAGGGGGATGGAACCTTC
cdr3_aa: CAWGKQGDGTF

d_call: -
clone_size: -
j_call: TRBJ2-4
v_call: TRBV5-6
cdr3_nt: TGTGCCAGCAGCTTGCGAAACGGGGAAAACATTCAGTACTTC
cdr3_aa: CASSLRNGENIQYF

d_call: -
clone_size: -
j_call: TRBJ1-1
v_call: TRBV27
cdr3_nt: TGTGCCAGCTCCCCGGGGCGGCTAAACACTGAAGCTTTCTTT
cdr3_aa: CASSPGRLNTEAFF

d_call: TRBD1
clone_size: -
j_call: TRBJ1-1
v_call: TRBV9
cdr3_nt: TGTGCCAGCAGCATCCGGGACAGGGTCACTGAAGCTTTCTTT
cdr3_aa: CASSIRDRVTEAFF

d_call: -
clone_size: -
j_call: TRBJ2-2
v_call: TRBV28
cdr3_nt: TGTGCCAGCAGTGTGGGGAACTCCGGGGAGCTGTTTTTT
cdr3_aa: CASSVGNSGELFF

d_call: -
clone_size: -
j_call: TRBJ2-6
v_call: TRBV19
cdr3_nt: TGTGCCACCAAGCCCCAATTCTCTGGGGCCAACGTCCTGACTTTC
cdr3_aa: CATKPQFSGANVLTF

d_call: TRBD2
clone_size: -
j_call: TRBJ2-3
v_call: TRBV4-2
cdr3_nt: TGTGCCAGCAGCCAAGCGGCTAGCGGGAGAGGTGGCGGCACAGATACGCAGTATTTT
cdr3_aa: CASSQAASGRGGGTDTQYF

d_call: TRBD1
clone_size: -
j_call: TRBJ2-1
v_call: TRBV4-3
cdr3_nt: TGCGCCAGCAGCCAAGTAAAACTAGACCCAGGGGGTGAGCAGTTCTTC
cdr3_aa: CASSQVKLDPGGEQFF

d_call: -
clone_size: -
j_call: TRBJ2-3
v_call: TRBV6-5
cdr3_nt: TGTGCCAGCAGTTACCGTGCGGGCAGCACAGATACGCAGTATTTT
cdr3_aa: CASSYRAGSTDTQYF

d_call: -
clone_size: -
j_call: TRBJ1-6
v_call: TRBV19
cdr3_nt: TGTGCCAGTAGTATCGGACATTTGTCGTCACCCCTCCACTTT
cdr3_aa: CASSIGHLSSPLHF

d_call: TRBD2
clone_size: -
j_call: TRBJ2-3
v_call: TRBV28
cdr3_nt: TGTGCCAGCAGTTCCGGGACTAGCGGGAGGGTGTTAGGAACGCAGTATTTT
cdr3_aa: CASSSGTSGRVLGTQYF

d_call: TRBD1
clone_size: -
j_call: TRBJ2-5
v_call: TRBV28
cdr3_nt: TGTGCCACCACTCCCGGACAGGGCCAAGAGACCCAGTACTTC
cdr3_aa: CATTPGQGQETQYF